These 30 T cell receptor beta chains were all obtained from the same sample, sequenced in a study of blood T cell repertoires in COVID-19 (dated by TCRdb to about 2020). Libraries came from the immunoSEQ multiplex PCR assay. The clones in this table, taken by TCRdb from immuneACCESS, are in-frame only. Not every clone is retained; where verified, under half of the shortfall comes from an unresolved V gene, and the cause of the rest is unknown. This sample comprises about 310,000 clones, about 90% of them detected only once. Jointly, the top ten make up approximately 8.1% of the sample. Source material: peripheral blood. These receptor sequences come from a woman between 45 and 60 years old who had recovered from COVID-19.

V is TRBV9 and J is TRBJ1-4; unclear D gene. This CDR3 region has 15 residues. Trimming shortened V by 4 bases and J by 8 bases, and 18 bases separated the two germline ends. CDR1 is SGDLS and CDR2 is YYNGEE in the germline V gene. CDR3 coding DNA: TGTGCCAGCAGCCCCCCCGGCCATGAGGGCGAAAAACTGTTTTTT. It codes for CASSPPGHEGEKLFF.

CDR3 sequence reads: CASSSRAGESNEQFF. CDR3 sequence (DNA): TGTGCCAGCAGTTCCAGGGCGGGAGAATCAAATGAGCAGTTCTTC. The rearrangement joins TRBV7-3 to TRBJ2-1; TRBD2 agrees at 7 bases. After removal of 6 bases from V and 7 bases from J, the junction contained 12 bases not matched to a gene. The CDR3 loop spans 15 amino acids. Germline loops: CDR1 SGHTA, CDR2 FQGTGA.

The CDR3 spells CASRGGEDTDTQYF. In nucleotides, the CDR3 is TGTGCCAGCAGGGGAGGGGAGGACACAGATACGCAGTATTTT. The chain carries TRBV14 and TRBJ2-3; TRBD2 agrees at 7 bases. Germline loops: CDR1 SGHDN, CDR2 FVKESK. The CDR3 has 14 amino acids. Trimming took 6 bases from V and 2 from J; bases not matched to a gene: 5.

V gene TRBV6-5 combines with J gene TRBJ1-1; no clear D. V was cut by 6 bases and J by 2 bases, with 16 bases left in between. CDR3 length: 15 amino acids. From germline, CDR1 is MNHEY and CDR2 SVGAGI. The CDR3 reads CASSRGLGTNTEAFF. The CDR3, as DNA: TGTGCCAGCAGCAGAGGACTGGGAACTAACACTGAAGCTTTCTTT.

This chain's CDR3 is CASSLGTGYNYGYTF. For the CDR3, the DNA is TGTGCCAGCAGCTTAGGGACAGGTTATAACTATGGCTACACCTTC. The chain recombines TRBV7-2 with TRBJ1-2, with TRBD1 identical over 7 bases. Germline assignment: CDR1 SGHTA and CDR2 FQGNSA. The junction had 3 bases not matched to a gene; V was cut back by 1 base and J by 1 base. This CDR3 region has 15 residues.

The CDR3 sequence: CASSQDSGQGFSPLHF. CDR3 nucleotides: TGCGCCAGCAGCCAAGATTCGGGACAGGGATTTTCACCCCTCCACTTT. V usage is TRBV4-3 and J usage is TRBJ1-6; 9 bases match TRBD1. The CDR3 length is 16 residues. Looked up from germline, CDR1 is LGHNA and CDR2 is YSLEER. V dropped 0 bases and J dropped 9; count of bases not matched to a gene: 6.

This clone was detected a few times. The CDR3 DNA sequence: TGTGCCAGCAGCTTAGGGTCTAGTATTGGGTTGAATGAGCAGTTCTTC. Protein sequence: CASSLGSSIGLNEQFF. The chain employs TRBV11-3 and TRBJ2-1; D is ambiguous. V lost 1 base and J 7 bases, leaving 17 bases between the germline ends. The CDR3 is 16 residues long. Looked up from germline, CDR1 is SGHNT and CDR2 is YENEEA.

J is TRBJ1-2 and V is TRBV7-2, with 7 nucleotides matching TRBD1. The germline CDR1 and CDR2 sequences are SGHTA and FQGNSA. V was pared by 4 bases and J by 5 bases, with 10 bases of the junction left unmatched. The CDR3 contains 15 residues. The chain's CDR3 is CASSSYDRAEYGYTF. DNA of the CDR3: TGTGCCAGCAGCTCGTACGACAGGGCGGAGTATGGCTACACCTTC. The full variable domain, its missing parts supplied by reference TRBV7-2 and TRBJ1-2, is GAGVSQSPSNKVTEKGKDVELRCDPISGHTALYWYRQSLGQGLEFLIYFQGNSAPDKSGLPSDRFSAERTGGSVSTLTIQRTQQEDSAVYLCASSSYDRAEYGYTFGSGTRLTVV.

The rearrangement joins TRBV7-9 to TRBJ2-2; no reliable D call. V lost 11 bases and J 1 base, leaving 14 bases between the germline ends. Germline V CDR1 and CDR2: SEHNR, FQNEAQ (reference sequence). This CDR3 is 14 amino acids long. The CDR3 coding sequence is TGTGCCGGAGAACCCGGCAGGAACACCGGGGAGCTGTTTTTT. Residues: CAGEPGRNTGELFF.

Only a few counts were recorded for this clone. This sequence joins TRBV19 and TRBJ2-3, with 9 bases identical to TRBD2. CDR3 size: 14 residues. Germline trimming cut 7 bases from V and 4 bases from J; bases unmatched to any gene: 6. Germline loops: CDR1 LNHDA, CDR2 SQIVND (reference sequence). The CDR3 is CASTATSGADTQYF. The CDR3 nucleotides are TGTGCCAGTACCGCGACTAGCGGAGCAGATACGCAGTATTTT.

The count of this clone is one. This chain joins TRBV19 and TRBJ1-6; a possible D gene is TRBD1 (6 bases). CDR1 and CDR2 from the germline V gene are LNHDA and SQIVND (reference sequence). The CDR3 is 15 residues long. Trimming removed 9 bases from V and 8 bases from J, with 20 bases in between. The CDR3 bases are TGTGCCAGCCATAGGGGGGGCAAAGAGGATTCACCCCTCCACTTT. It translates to CASHRGGKEDSPLHF.

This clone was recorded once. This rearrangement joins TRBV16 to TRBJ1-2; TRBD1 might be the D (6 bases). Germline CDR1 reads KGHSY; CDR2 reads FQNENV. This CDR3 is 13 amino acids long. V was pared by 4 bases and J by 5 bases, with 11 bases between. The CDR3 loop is CASSLPTGYGYTF. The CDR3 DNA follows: TGTGCCAGCAGCCTTCCGACAGGTTATGGCTACACCTTC.

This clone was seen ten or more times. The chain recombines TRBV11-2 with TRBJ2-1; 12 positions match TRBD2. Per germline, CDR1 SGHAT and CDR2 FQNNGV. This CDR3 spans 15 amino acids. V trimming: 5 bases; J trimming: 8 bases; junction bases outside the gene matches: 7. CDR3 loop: CASSPSGRVMDEQFF. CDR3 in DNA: TGTGCCAGCAGCCCTAGCGGGAGGGTAATGGATGAGCAGTTCTTC.

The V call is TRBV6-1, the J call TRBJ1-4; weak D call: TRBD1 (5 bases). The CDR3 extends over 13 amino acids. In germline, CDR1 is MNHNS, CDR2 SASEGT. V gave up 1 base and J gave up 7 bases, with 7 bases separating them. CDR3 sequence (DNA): TGTGCCAGCAGTGAAGGCAGGGTTGAAAAACTGTTTTTT. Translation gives CASSEGRVEKLFF.

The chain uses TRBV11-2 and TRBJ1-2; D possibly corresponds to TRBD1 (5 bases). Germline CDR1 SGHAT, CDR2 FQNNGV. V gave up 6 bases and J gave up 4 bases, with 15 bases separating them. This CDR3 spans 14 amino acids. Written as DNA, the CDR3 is TGTGCCAGCAGTAGCCCGGGGGGAGGCTATGGCTACACCTTC. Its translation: CASSSPGGGYGYTF.

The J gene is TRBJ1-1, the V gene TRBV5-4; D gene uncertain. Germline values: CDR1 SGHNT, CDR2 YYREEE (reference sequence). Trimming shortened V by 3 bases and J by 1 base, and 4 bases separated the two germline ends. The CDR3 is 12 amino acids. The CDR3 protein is CASSSGNTEAFF. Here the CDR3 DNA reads TGTGCCAGCAGCTCAGGGAACACTGAAGCTTTCTTT.

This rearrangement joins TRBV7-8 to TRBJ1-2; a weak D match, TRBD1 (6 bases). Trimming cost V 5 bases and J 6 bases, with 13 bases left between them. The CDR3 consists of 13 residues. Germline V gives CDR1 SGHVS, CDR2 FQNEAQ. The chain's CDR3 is CASSPGQLNGYTF. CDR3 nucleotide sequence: TGTGCCAGCAGCCCCGGACAGCTTAATGGCTACACCTTC.

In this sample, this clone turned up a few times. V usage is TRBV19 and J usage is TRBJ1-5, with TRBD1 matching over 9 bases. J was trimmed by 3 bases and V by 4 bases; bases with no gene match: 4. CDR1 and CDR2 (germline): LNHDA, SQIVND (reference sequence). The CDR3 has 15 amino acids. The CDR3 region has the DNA TGTGCCAGTAGTAGGCGACAGGGGGACAATCAGCCCCAGCATTTT. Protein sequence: CASSRRQGDNQPQHF.

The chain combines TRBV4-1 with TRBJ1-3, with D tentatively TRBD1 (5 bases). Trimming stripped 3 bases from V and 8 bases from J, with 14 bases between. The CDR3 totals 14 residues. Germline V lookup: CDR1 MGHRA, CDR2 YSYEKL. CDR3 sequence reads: CASSHRVFTDTIYF. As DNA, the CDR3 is TGCGCCAGCAGCCACAGGGTTTTCACGGACACCATATATTTT.

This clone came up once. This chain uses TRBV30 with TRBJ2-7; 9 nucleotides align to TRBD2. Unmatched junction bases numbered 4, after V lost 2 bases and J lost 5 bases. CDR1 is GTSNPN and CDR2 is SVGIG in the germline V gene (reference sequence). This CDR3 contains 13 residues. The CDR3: CAWSRSGSNEQYF. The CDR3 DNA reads TGTGCCTGGAGTCGTAGCGGGAGCAACGAGCAGTACTTC.

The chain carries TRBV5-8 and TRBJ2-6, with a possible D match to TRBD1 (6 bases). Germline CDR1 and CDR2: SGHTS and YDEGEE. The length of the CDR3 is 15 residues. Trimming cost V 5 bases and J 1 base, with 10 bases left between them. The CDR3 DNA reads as TGTGCCAGCAGTATGAGGGGGTCTGGGGCCAACGTCCTGACTTTC. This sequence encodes CASSMRGSGANVLTF.

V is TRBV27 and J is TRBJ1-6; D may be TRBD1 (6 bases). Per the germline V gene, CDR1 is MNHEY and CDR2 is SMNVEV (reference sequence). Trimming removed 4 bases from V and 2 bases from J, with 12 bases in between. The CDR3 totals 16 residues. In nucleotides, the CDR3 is TGTGCCAGCAGTTACAGGGTTGGGCCCTATAATTCACCCCTCCACTTT. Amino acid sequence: CASSYRVGPYNSPLHF.

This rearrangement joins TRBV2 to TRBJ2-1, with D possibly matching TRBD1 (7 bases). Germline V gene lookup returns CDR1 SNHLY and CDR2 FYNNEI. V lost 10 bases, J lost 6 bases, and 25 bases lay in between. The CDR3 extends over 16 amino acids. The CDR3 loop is CAIVTRGTEMTNEQFF. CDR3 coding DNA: TGTGCCATAGTGACGCGCGGGACAGAGATGACCAATGAGCAGTTCTTC.

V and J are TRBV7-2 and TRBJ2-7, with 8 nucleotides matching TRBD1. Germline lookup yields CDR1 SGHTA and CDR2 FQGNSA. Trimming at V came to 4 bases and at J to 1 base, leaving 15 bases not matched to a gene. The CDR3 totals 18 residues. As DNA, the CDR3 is TGTGCCAGCAGCTACAGGGGGATGGTAGCGGCCCCATCCTACGAGCAGTACTTC. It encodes CASSYRGMVAAPSYEQYF.

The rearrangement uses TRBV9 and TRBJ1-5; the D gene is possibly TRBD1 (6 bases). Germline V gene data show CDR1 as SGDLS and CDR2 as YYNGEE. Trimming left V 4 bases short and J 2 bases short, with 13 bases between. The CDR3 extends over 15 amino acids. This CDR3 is CASSRGASGNQPQHF. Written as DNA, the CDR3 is TGTGCCAGCAGCCGGGGGGCCTCGGGCAATCAGCCCCAGCATTTT.

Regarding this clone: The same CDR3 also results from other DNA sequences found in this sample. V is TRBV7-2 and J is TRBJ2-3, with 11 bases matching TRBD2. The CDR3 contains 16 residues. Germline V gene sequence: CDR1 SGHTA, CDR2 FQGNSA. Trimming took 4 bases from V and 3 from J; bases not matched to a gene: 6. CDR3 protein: CASSSLAGGGTDTQYF. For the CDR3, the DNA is TGTGCCAGCAGCTCGCTAGCGGGGGGTGGGACAGATACGCAGTATTTT.

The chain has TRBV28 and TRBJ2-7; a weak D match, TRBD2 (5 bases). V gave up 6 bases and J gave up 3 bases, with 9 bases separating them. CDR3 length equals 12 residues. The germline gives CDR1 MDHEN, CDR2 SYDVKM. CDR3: CASSLGVYEQYF. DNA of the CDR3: TGTGCCAGCAGCCTGGGAGTCTACGAGCAGTACTTC.

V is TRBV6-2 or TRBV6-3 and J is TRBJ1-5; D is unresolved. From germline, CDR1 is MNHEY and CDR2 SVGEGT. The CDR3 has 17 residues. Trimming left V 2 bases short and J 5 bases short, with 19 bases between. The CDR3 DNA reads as TGTGCCAGCAGTTACCCCCTGGGCAGGAAGGAAGATCAGCCCCAGCATTTT. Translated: CASSYPLGRKEDQPQHF.

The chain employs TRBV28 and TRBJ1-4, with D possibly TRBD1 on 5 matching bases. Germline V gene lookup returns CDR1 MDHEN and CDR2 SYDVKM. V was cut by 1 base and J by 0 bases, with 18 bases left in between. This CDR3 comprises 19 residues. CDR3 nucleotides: TGTGCCAGCAGTTTATTTGGCGGGATGACAGCCGCAACTAATGAAAAACTGTTTTTT. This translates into CASSLFGGMTAATNEKLFF.

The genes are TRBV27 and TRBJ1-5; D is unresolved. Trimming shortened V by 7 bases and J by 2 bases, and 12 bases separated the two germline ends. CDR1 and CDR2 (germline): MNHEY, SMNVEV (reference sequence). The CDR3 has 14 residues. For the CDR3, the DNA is TGTGCCAGCACTTCGGTTATCGGCAATCAGCCCCAGCATTTT. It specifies CASTSVIGNQPQHF.